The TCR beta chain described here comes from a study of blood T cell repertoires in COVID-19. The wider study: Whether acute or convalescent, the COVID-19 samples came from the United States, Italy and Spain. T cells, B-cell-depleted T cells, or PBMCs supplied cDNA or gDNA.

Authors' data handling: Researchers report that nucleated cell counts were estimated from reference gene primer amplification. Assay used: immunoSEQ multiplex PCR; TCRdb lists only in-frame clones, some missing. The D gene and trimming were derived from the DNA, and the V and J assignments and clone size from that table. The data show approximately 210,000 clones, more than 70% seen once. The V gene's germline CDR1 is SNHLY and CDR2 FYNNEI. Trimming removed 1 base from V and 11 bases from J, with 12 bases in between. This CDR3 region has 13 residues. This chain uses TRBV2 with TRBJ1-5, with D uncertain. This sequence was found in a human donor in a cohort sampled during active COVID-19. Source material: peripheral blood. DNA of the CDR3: TGTGCCAGCAGTGAAGGACCCCCGGAGGCCCAGCATTTT. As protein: CASSEGPPEAQHF.